This TCR beta chain was recovered during a study of shared clonotypes between healthy human individuals. The split of CD4+ cells yielded CD45RA+ naive and CD45RA-negative memory subsets. Overall study results and limits: Compared with memory subsets, naive subsets generally had larger estimated richness. Non-shared clonotypes were found to have lower generation probabilities than the clonotypes that were shared by all four of the sorted-subset donors.

In replicate PCRs of sorted subsets, about 200 ng DNA, about 30,000 T cell genomes, was used. Here immunoSEQ multiplex PCR was the method, and the copy in TCRdb shows in-frame clones only, minus some. This sample has approximately 740,000 clones; around 74% occur once, and the top ten carry more than 1.5%. With respect to this clone: Its matching antigen is unknown. Other DNA sequences of this sample code for an identical CDR3.

This clonotype originated in a woman aged 25 to 45 in good health. Sequencing input: memory CD4+ T cells sorted from blood. Subset here: CD45RA-negative fraction.

The CDR3 loop reads CASSIQMSSYNEQFF. For the CDR3, the DNA is TGTGCCAGTAGTATTCAGATGAGCTCCTACAATGAGCAGTTCTTC. This rearrangement joins TRBV19 to TRBJ2-1; D uncertain. From germline, CDR1 is LNHDA and CDR2 SQIVND (reference sequence). The CDR3 covers 15 residues. V dropped 3 bases and J dropped 0 bases, with 9 bases sitting between them.